The source of this T cell receptor (beta chain) is a study of beta chain features in type 1 diabetes. Study-wide results and limits: A greater similarity of naive, central memory and Treg TCRB repertoires was seen among patients than among healthy donors. Individuals with type 1 diabetes displayed fewer insertions and more deletions at VDJ junctions.

The table lists this clone with a few counts. Its specificity is not known. The germline V and J ends were trimmed by 0 bases and 6 bases, with 21 bases remaining between them. The CDR3 totals 18 residues. CDR1 and CDR2 (germline): MGHRA, YSYEKL. Every bit of the isolated RNA underwent reverse transcription, so sequencing read expressed TCRB transcripts. The repertoire was sequenced with immunoSEQ multiplex PCR; TCRdb's copy has only in-frame clones and lacks some. In the table there are roughly 150,000 clones, around 10% of which are singletons. Sampling consisted of one heparinised blood draw per donor, averaging around 100 mL. A CD45RO/CCR7/CD25/CD127/CD95/CD27 panel sorted naive, central memory, regulatory and stem cell-like memory CD4+ cells.

The sequence derives from a man between 18 and 35 years old in good health. The rearrangement links TRBV4-1 to TRBJ1-5; TRBD1 might be the D (5 bases). The sequencing input was central memory CD4+ T cells from blood. In DNA, the CDR3 is TGCGCCAGCAGCCAAGATGAGAGAGGACACCGGGGGAGTCAGCCCCAGCATTTT. This translates into CASSQDERGHRGSQPQHF.